This T cell receptor (beta chain) was obtained from a study of response to subunit inactivated influenza vaccine. J gave up 6 bases and V 3 bases, and 7 bases lay outside the gene matches. There are 15 residues in the CDR3. Germline V gene data show CDR1 as LGHNA and CDR2 as YSLEER. Only a few counts were recorded for this clonotype. Each CDR3 protein is one row after TCRdb ran MiXCR on the RT-PCR reads. Counted here are about 800,000 distinct CDR3 sequences, approximately 21% occurring once; the ten biggest clones make up roughly a tenth. V and J are TRBV4-3 and TRBJ2-3; TRBD1 agrees at 9 bases. Sequenced here: PBMCs from blood, sampled 5 to 6 days after vaccination. This TCR derives from a man aged 45-65 years who received an inactivated influenza vaccine. The CDR3 sequence: CASSHEDRGFDTQYF. The CDR3 coding sequence is TGCGCCAGCAGCCATGAAGACAGGGGGTTCGATACGCAGTATTTT.